The clone carrying this T cell receptor (beta chain) has only a few counts. Its cognate antigen is unknown. The entry originates in a study of blood T cells in healthy people across ages. Study observations and caveats: Long-lived donors exceeded aged donors in naive CD4+ cells and diversity.

It was with a sample-barcoded 5' primer and a J-beta primer mix that a second PCR of roughly 7 to 12 cycles was run. Every cDNA molecule bore a tag from a template-switch adaptor containing 12 random nucleotides. From the 5' RACE reads, TCRdb called clonotypes with MiXCR, one entry per CDR3 protein. This table has around 2 million distinct CDR3 sequences, about 39% appearing once. Each sample had at least 6 million PBMCs isolated. Germline V lookup: CDR1 MNHEY, CDR2 SVGEGT. The germline V and J ends were trimmed by 6 bases and 3 bases, with 14 bases remaining between them. CDR3 length: 14 residues. This TCR was recovered from a human donor in good health. Sequences were obtained from blood. The V and J genes are TRBV6-2 or TRBV6-3 and TRBJ2-5; a possible D gene is TRBD2 (6 bases). This CDR3 is CASRRKWGEETQYF. CDR3 bases: TGTGCCAGCAGACGGAAGTGGGGGGAAGAGACCCAGTACTTC.